These T cell receptor beta chains were read from a single sample in a study of T cell responses to AZD1222 COVID-19 vaccine. The data were produced by immunoSEQ multiplex PCR, yet TCRdb's version contains in-frame clones alone and is incomplete. The sample holds about 180,000 clones, 90% to 95% seen once. Sequenced here: peripheral blood, sampled 28 days after the second dose of the MenACWY control vaccine. Every receptor here comes from an adult who received the MenACWY meningococcal vaccine as a control. Each CDR3 is given with its conserved first and last residue. D genes are given only for firm matches. The size entry is marked missing in some rows and otherwise reads once, few, many or a size class.

v_call	clone_size	j_call	d_call	cdr3_nt	cdr3_aa
TRBV19	NA	TRBJ2-1	TRBD2	TGTGCCACTTCCGGGACTAGGGACAATGAGCAGTTCTTC	CATSGTRDNEQFF
TRBV21-1	NA	TRBJ1-5	NA	TGTGCCAGCAGCATGACCCTCAGTAGCAATCAGCCCCAGCATTTT	CASSMTLSSNQPQHF
TRBV4-2	once	TRBJ2-3	TRBD2	TGTGCCAGCAGCCAAGATGCGGCCCCTAGCGGGGGGCGCACAGATACGCAGTATTTT	CASSQDAAPSGGRTDTQYF
TRBV7-8	NA	TRBJ2-3	NA	TGTGCCAGCAGCTTCAGACCGCCGGGGGTGGATACGCAGTATTTT	CASSFRPPGVDTQYF
TRBV12-3/TRBV12-4	NA	TRBJ1-1	NA	TGTGCCAGCAGTTTGGGGAGGAACACTGAAGCTTTCTTT	CASSLGRNTEAFF
TRBV7-2	few	TRBJ1-2	TRBD1	TGTGCCAGCAGCTTAGATCGGCAGGGGGCACGCTATGGCTACACCTTC	CASSLDRQGARYGYTF
TRBV6-5	NA	TRBJ1-4	NA	TGTGCCAGCAGTATGGGCGGAAAACTGTTTTTT	CASSMGGKLFF
TRBV5-1	NA	TRBJ2-1	NA	TGCGCCAGCAGCCCGTCGGGGGCCTACAATGAGCAGTTCTTC	CASSPSGAYNEQFF
TRBV21-1	NA	TRBJ1-1	NA	TGTGCCAGCAGCAAAGAGAGGTGGTCGGGTGCTGAAGCTTTCTTT	CASSKERWSGAEAFF
TRBV28	NA	TRBJ1-6	NA	TGTGCCAGCAGCTCGGGCGGGGGCTCCTATAATTCACCCCTCCACTTT	CASSSGGGSYNSPLHF
TRBV7-2	NA	TRBJ1-1	NA	TGTGCCAGCAGCTTAGGTGGGATCCCCACTGAAGCTTTCTTT	CASSLGGIPTEAFF
TRBV3-1/TRBV3-2	NA	TRBJ2-1	TRBD2	TGTGCCAGCAGCTCCCTTAAACTAGCGGGGCCAGGCCTTGAGCAGTTCTTC	CASSSLKLAGPGLEQFF
TRBV27	NA	TRBJ1-4	NA	TGTGCCAGCAGTTCCCGGACAGCAACTAATGAAAAACTGTTTTTT	CASSSRTATNEKLFF
TRBV19	NA	TRBJ1-3	NA	TGTGCCAGTAGTATCCGGACTGCTAAAGGAAACACCATATATTTT	CASSIRTAKGNTIYF
TRBV3-1/TRBV3-2	NA	TRBJ2-1	NA	TGTGCCAGCAGCGGTGGGGCAGGGGGGTACAATGAGCAGTTCTTC	CASSGGAGGYNEQFF
TRBV6-5	NA	TRBJ1-2	TRBD1	TGTGCCAGCAGTTACTCGCGACAGGGTATCGGTGGCTACACCTTC	CASSYSRQGIGGYTF
TRBV6-2/TRBV6-3	NA	TRBJ1-2	NA	TGTGCCAGCAGTTACCCCCGAGCGTCAGCTAACTATGGCTACACCTTC	CASSYPRASANYGYTF
TRBV2	NA	TRBJ2-7	TRBD1	TGTGCCAGCAGCGACAGGGGAACGAGGGAGCAGTACTTC	CASSDRGTREQYF
TRBV7-3	NA	TRBJ1-6	NA	TGTGCCAGCAGCTTCGGCACAGGGTTTGGAAGTTCACCCCTCCACTTT	CASSFGTGFGSSPLHF
TRBV19	NA	TRBJ2-7	NA	TGTGCCAGTAGTAGATCTGGCCTCTCCTACGAGCAGTACTTC	CASSRSGLSYEQYF
TRBV6-1	NA	TRBJ1-2	NA	TGTGCCAGCAGTGACAGGGGATCTTACTATGGCTACACCTTC	CASSDRGSYYGYTF
TRBV18	NA	TRBJ2-7	NA	TGTGCCAGCTCACCCCAGTCGGAGACCTACGAGCAGTACTTC	CASSPQSETYEQYF
TRBV6-2/TRBV6-3	NA	TRBJ2-5	TRBD1	TGTGCCAGCACCCCCAGGACAGGGGGCCAAGAGACCCAGTACTTC	CASTPRTGGQETQYF
TRBV4-2	NA	TRBJ1-2	NA	TGTGCCAGCAGCCAAGACCAGGGAGGTCTTGGCTACACCTTC	CASSQDQGGLGYTF
TRBV4-1	NA	TRBJ2-7	TRBD1	TGCGCCAGCAGCATAGACAGGGGCTACGAGCAGTACTTC	CASSIDRGYEQYF
TRBV2	NA	TRBJ2-3	TRBD1	TGTGCCAGCAGGGTCCAGGGACAGCTCACAGATACGCAGTATTTT	CASRVQGQLTDTQYF
TRBV30	NA	TRBJ2-5	TRBD1	TGTGCCTGGAGGGGACAGGGGTGGCAAGAGACCCAGTACTTC	CAWRGQGWQETQYF
TRBV18	NA	TRBJ2-6	NA	TGTGCCAGCTCACCACCGGGACAAAGCTCTGGGGCCAACGTCCTGACTTTC	CASSPPGQSSGANVLTF
TRBV7-9	NA	TRBJ1-6	TRBD1	TGTGCCAGCAGGTACAGGGGAGGTCCTGAGTCACCCCTCCACTTT	CASRYRGGPESPLHF
TRBV7-2	NA	TRBJ1-1	TRBD1	TGTGCCAGCAGCTCAACAGGGGAGGCGCGAGCTTTCTTT	CASSSTGEARAFF
TRBV6-2/TRBV6-3	NA	TRBJ1-1	NA	TGTGCCAGCAGCCTCACAGTTTTGGCTGAAGCTTTCTTT	CASSLTVLAEAFF
TRBV5-5	NA	TRBJ1-5	NA	TGTGCCAGCAGCCCCGAGGGGTTAGGGTCTCAGCCCCAGCATTTT	CASSPEGLGSQPQHF
TRBV19	NA	TRBJ1-6	NA	TGTGCCAGTGGAAACTCCTACAGGAATTCACCCCTCCACTTT	CASGNSYRNSPLHF
TRBV11-3	NA	TRBJ2-5	NA	TGTGCCAGCAGCCCCCGGGCGCAAGAGACCCAGTACTTC	CASSPRAQETQYF
TRBV24-1	NA	TRBJ2-1	TRBD2	TGTGCCACCAGTGATCACGCGGGGGGTGGGTACAATGAGCAGTTCTTC	CATSDHAGGGYNEQFF